This TCR beta chain was profiled in a study of cytomegalovirus exposure and HLA in healthy donors. PCR was performed using 60 Vbeta and 13 Jbeta primers. Measured with immunoSEQ multiplex PCR; TCRdb has only the in-frame clones, and not every one. This repertoire shows roughly 170,000 clones, 75% to 90% found once; its top ten account for 0.6% to 0.7%. CDR3 length: 16 amino acids. The germline CDR1 and CDR2 sequences are SGDLS and YYNGEE. V shed 3 bases and J shed 8 bases, with 21 bases lying between them. This clone was counted a few times. The sequence was obtained from a boy aged 5-17 years in good health and CMV-seronegative. Sequenced material: PBMCs. The genes are TRBV9 and TRBJ2-1, with D tentatively TRBD1 (6 bases). CDR3: CASSGQTGNILYEQFF. CDR3 DNA: TGTGCCAGCAGCGGACAGACAGGAAATATTCTCTATGAGCAGTTCTTC.